This entry concerns a single TCR beta chain. The source of the sample is a study of control samples from healthy donors and cancer patients. Profiling relied on immunoSEQ multiplex PCR, and the TCRdb table lists in-frame clones only, not all of them. The sample has approximately 88,000 clones, approximately 90% seen once; the top ten hold around 1%. This CDR3 is built from 13 residues. The V gene lost 2 bases and the J gene lost 3 bases, with 7 bases spanning the gap. Looked up from germline, CDR1 is MGHRA and CDR2 is YSYEKL. The sequence was collected from a woman in her thirties in good health. The V gene is TRBV4-1, the J gene TRBJ2-5; D unclear. Sequenced material: blood. CDR3: CASSQNNEETQYF. CDR3 in DNA: TGCGCCAGCAGCCAAAACAATGAAGAGACCCAGTACTTC.